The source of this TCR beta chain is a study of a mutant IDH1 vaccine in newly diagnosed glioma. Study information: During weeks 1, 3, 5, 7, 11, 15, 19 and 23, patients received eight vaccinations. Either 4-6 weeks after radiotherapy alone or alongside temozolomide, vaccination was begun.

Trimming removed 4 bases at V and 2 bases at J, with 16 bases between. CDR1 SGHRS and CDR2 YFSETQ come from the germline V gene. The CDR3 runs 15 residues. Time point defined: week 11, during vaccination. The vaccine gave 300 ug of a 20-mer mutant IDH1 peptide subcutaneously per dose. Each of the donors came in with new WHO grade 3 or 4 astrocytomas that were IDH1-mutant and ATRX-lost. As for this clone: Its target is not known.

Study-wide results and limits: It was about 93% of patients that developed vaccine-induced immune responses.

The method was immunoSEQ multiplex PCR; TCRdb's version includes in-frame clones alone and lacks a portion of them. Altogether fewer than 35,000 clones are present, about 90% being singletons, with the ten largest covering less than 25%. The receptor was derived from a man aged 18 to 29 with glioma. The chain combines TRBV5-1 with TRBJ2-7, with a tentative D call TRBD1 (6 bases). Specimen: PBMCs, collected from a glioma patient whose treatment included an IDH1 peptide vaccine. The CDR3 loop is CASSLGTPDAYEQYF. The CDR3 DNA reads TGCGCCAGCAGCCTAGGGACACCCGATGCCTACGAGCAGTACTTC.